The 26 T cell receptor beta chains reported below all come from one sample, sequenced in a study of T cells in Graves' hyperthyroidism and ophthalmopathy. Amplification of TCR beta CDR3 regions was performed using RNA transcripts as template. An initial round of RT-PCR targeting the TCR CDR3 relied on the HTBI primer set. TCRdb independently ran MiXCR on the multiplex PCR reads; one entry per CDR3 protein. Counted here are 530,000 or so distinct CDR3 sequences, 40% to 55% occurring once; the ten biggest clones make up approximately 8.4%. Sample: peripheral blood or thyroid tissue (not recorded which). The receptors derive from a woman between 18 and 30 years old with Graves' hyperthyroidism.

This chain connects TRBV29-1 to TRBJ2-5; D is possibly TRBD1 or TRBD2 (5 bases each). Deletions cut 4 bases from V and 11 bases from J, with 29 bases between. This CDR3 contains 16 residues. Germline CDR1 and CDR2: SQVTM and ANQGSEA. This chain's CDR3 is CSVGGSSRVEADTQYF. In DNA form, the CDR3 reads TGCAGCGTTGGTGGATCGAGCAGGGTGGAGGCAGATACGCAGTACTTC. Complete variable domain (other parts from reference TRBV29-1 and TRBJ2-5): SAVISQKPSRDICQRGTSLTIQCQVDSQVTMMFWYRQQPGQSLTLIATANQGSEATYESGFVIDKFPISRPNLTFSTLTVSNMSPEDSSIYLCSVGGSSRVEADTQYFGPGTRLLVL.

The gene calls are TRBV29-1 and TRBJ1-2; 7 nucleotides agree with TRBD1. Trimming cost V 5 bases and J 8 bases; bases outside gene matches: 8. Per germline, CDR1 SQVTM and CDR2 ANQGSEA. The CDR3 has 12 residues. The CDR3 sequence: CSVRAGGTGYTF. CDR3 sequence (DNA): TGCAGCGTTAGGGCAGGGGGAACGGGCTACACCTTC.

This clonotype has at least ten counts. The chain joins TRBV5-1 to TRBJ1-6; perhaps TRBD1 as D (5 bases). Trimming took off 3 bases at V and 10 bases at J, with 17 bases between the two ends. This CDR3 region has 15 residues. CDR1 is SGHRS, CDR2 YFSETQ, per germline. The CDR3 is CASSWEGLLGSPLHF. CDR3 in DNA: TGCGCCAGCAGCTGGGAGGGACTCCTGGGGTCACCCCTCCACTTT. Together with reference TRBV5-1 and TRBJ1-6, the CDR3 gives the full variable domain: KAGVTQTPRYLIKTRGQQVTLSCSPISGHRSVSWYQQTPGQGLQFLFEYFSETQRNKGNFPGRFSGRQFSNSRSEMNVSTLELGDSALYLCASSWEGLLGSPLHFGNGTRLTVT.

This clonotype came up many times. This chain links TRBV19 with TRBJ1-3, with D uncertain. The germline V gene has CDR1 LNHDA and CDR2 SQIVND (reference sequence). Trimming shortened V by 2 bases and J by 4 bases, and 9 bases separated the two germline ends. This CDR3 is built from 14 residues. This chain's CDR3 is CASSISGLGNTIYF. The CDR3 nucleotides are TGTGCCAGTAGTATATCTGGGCTGGGAAACACCATATATTTT.

Ten or more counts support this clonotype. The CDR3 region has the DNA TGTGCCAGCAGTGAAGAGGGGGCTGTTGGCTACACCTTC. The encoded protein is CASSEEGAVGYTF. The chain combines TRBV2 with TRBJ1-2, with 7 bases that match TRBD1. The germline V gene has CDR1 SNHLY and CDR2 FYNNEI. Trimming took 1 base from V and 7 from J; bases not matched to a gene: 3. This CDR3 has 13 amino acids.

Comments on this clonotype: The CDR3 does not close with the conserved phenylalanine or tryptophan, likely indicating a read error. The DNA is left out, because the CDR3 cannot be placed on it with certainty; the CDR3 is given as TCRdb lists it. The chain recombines TRBV29-1 with TRBJ1-2; the D call in the table, TRBD1, was not verified against the DNA. A total of 11 residues make up the CDR3, ends included. CDR1 SQVTM and CDR2 ANQGSEA come from the germline V gene. This chain's CDR3 is CSVRQGGNELS.

Many counts were recorded for this clonotype. The chain is built from TRBV20-1 and TRBJ2-5; 8 bases align to TRBD2. The germline V gene encodes CDR1 DFQATT and CDR2 SNEGSKA (reference sequence). This CDR3 has 15 amino acids. Trimming took 6 bases from V and 5 from J; bases not matched to a gene: 14. The CDR3 reads CSATGTSSSAETQYF. Written as DNA, the CDR3 is TGCAGTGCCACCGGGACTAGTTCATCTGCTGAGACCCAGTACTTC.

This clonotype showed up many times. The rearrangement uses TRBV2 and TRBJ1-1; D ambiguous. The CDR3 spans 14 residues. CDR1 and CDR2 from the germline V gene are SNHLY and FYNNEI. V was cut by 9 bases and J by 0 bases, with 14 bases left in between. The CDR3 spells CARTTGRMNTEAFF. In DNA form, the CDR3 reads TGTGCCAGGACAACTGGGAGGATGAACACTGAAGCTTTCTTT.

This clonotype was detected ten times or more. The chain joins TRBV6-1 to TRBJ1-1; possibly TRBD1 for D (6 bases). Germline V gene sequence: CDR1 MNHNS, CDR2 SASEGT. CDR3 length equals 11 residues. CDR3: CATRGHTEAFF. In DNA, the CDR3 is TGTGCTACACGGGGGCACACTGAAGCTTTCTTT.

V gene TRBV29-1 combines with J gene TRBJ1-4, with D perhaps matching TRBD1 (5 bases). Germline V CDR1 and CDR2: SQVTM, ANQGSEA. There are 12 residues in the CDR3. Trimming removed 3 bases from V and 5 bases from J, with 7 bases in between. The CDR3 reads CSVETVNEKLFF. DNA for the CDR3: TGCAGCGTTGAGACAGTGAATGAAAAACTGTTTTTT.

This clonotype occurred many times. V usage is TRBV6-6 and J usage is TRBJ1-2; perhaps TRBD1 as D (6 bases). The V gene lost 0 bases and the J gene lost 1 base, with 12 bases spanning the gap. The CDR3 extends over 16 amino acids. From germline, CDR1 is MNHNY and CDR2 SVGAGI (reference sequence). The chain's CDR3 is CASSYSTGSHNYGYTF. The DNA of the CDR3 is TGTGCCAGCAGTTACTCAACAGGGTCCCATAACTATGGCTACACCTTC.

This clonotype was seen many times. In DNA form, the CDR3 reads TGTGCCAGCAGCTTAGTCCAACTGGCAGGTGAAAAACTGTTTTTT. Protein sequence: CASSLVQLAGEKLFF. This chain connects TRBV7-9 to TRBJ1-4, with D uncertain. The CDR3 spans 15 residues. With 1 base removed from V and 7 bases from J, the gap between germline ends came to 13 bases. The germline V gene has CDR1 SEHNR and CDR2 FQNEAQ (reference sequence).

There are many counts of this clonotype. The genes are TRBV5-1 and TRBJ1-4; a possible D gene is TRBD1 (5 bases). From germline, CDR1 is SGHRS and CDR2 YFSETQ. CDR3 length equals 14 residues. V lost 4 bases and J 5 bases, leaving 12 bases between the germline ends. CDR3 bases: TGCGCCAGCAGCCCCACGGGACGAAATGAAAAACTGTTTTTT. Translating it yields CASSPTGRNEKLFF.

The rearrangement links TRBV7-3 to TRBJ2-6, with D possibly TRBD2 on 5 matching bases. The germline CDR1 and CDR2 sequences are SGHTA and FQGTGA. The CDR3 length is 18 residues. The V and J ends lost 5 bases and 1 base respectively, with 18 bases between them. In nucleotides, the CDR3 is TGTGCCAGCAGCCGCCAGATCGGGGTTATTTCTGGGGCCAACGTCCTGACTTTC. Its translation is CASSRQIGVISGANVLTF. The whole variable domain, filled in from reference TRBV7-3 and TRBJ2-6, reads GAGVSQTPSNKVTEKGKYVELRCDPISGHTALYWYRQSLGQGPEFLIYFQGTGAADDSGLPNDRFFAVRPEGSVSTLKIQRTERGDSAVYLCASSRQIGVISGANVLTFGAGSRLTVL.

This clonotype came up many times. This chain joins TRBV7-9 and TRBJ2-7; D gene ambiguous. The CDR3 totals 15 residues. Trimming shortened V by 1 base and J by 2 bases, and 12 bases separated the two germline ends. Germline V lookup: CDR1 SEHNR, CDR2 FQNEAQ (reference sequence). The CDR3 region has the DNA TGTGCCAGCAGCTTAGTCGCAGGTCCAACCTACGAGCAGTACTTC. Amino acids: CASSLVAGPTYEQYF.

This clonotype was recorded at least ten times. The V and J genes are TRBV29-1 and TRBJ2-7, with 10 positions matching TRBD1. Germline loops: CDR1 SQVTM, CDR2 ANQGSEA. Germline trimming cut 4 bases from V and 3 bases from J; bases unmatched to any gene: 6. The CDR3 loop spans 14 amino acids. The CDR3 DNA reads TGCAGCGTTGTTGGACAGGGGGGTTTCTACGAGCAGTACTTC. It encodes CSVVGQGGFYEQYF.

The chain has TRBV7-9 and TRBJ2-7; 9 nucleotides agree with TRBD1. Germline CDR1 reads SEHNR; CDR2 reads FQNEAQ (reference sequence). There are 15 residues in the CDR3. J was trimmed by 2 bases and V by 4 bases; bases with no gene match: 6. CDR3 sequence reads: CASSSQGTGPYEQYF. Here the CDR3 DNA reads TGTGCCAGCAGCTCGCAGGGGACAGGGCCCTACGAGCAGTACTTC.

This clonotype was recorded at least ten times. The V call is TRBV7-9, the J call TRBJ2-7, with a tentative D call TRBD1 (5 bases). This CDR3 is built from 16 residues. CDR1 SEHNR and CDR2 FQNEAQ come from the germline V gene (reference sequence). V shed 4 bases and J shed 2 bases, with 18 bases lying between them. Written as DNA, the CDR3 is TGTGCCAGCAGCTCATCCCAAGGGCAGGGCCCCTACGAGCAGTACTTC. Its protein product is CASSSSQGQGPYEQYF.

This clonotype appeared a single time. The J gene is TRBJ1-6, the V gene TRBV9; D remains unclear. The CDR3 runs to 13 residues. In germline, CDR1 is SGDLS, CDR2 YYNGEE. V lost 0 bases, J lost 5 bases, and 3 bases lay in between. This CDR3 reads CASSVADNSPLHF. DNA of the CDR3: TGTGCCAGCAGCGTAGCCGATAATTCACCCCTCCACTTT.

A remark on this clonotype: A read error may be the cause here, since a much bigger clone is one base away. The genes are TRBV19 and TRBJ2-7; D is unclear. Trimming stripped 3 bases from V and 6 bases from J, with 15 bases between. Germline V gene data show CDR1 as LNHDA and CDR2 as SQIVND (reference sequence). The CDR3 contains 14 residues. DNA for the CDR3: TGTGCCAGTAGTATGGGGTCCCAACCACTCGAGCAGTACTTC. Protein: CASSMGSQPLEQYF.

The rearrangement uses TRBV10-3 and TRBJ2-5; D is undetermined. Trimming took off 0 bases at V and 3 bases at J, with 5 bases between the two ends. This CDR3 has 13 amino acids. Germline V CDR1 and CDR2: ENHRY, SYGVKD. In DNA form, the CDR3 reads TGTGCCATCAGTGAGTCCGTGGAAGAGACCCAGTACTTC. This encodes CAISESVEETQYF.

This chain connects TRBV2 to TRBJ1-6, with D possibly being TRBD1 (5 bases). The length of the CDR3 is 13 residues. The ends were cut back, 5 bases at V and 13 bases at J, with 15 bases in the middle. Germline V lookup: CDR1 SNHLY, CDR2 FYNNEI. CDR3 protein: CASSFLGGSPLHF. CDR3 coding DNA: TGTGCCAGCAGTTTCCTGGGGGGATCCCCCCTCCACTTT.

The V call is TRBV19, the J call TRBJ2-2; TRBD2 aligns across 10 bases. Germline CDR1 LNHDA, CDR2 SQIVND (reference sequence). J was trimmed by 3 bases and V by 7 bases; bases with no gene match: 2. This CDR3 contains 14 residues. CDR3 in DNA: TGTGCCAGTAAGGGACTAGCGTACACCGGGGAGCTGTTTTTT. Translation gives CASKGLAYTGELFF.

The V and J genes are TRBV2 and TRBJ1-2, with a tentative D call TRBD1 (5 bases). This CDR3 has 15 residues. Per germline, CDR1 SNHLY and CDR2 FYNNEI. Trimming stripped 1 base from V and 5 bases from J, with 14 bases between. CDR3 DNA: TGTGCCAGCAGTGAAGAGGCGGGAGGGACTTATGGCTACACCTTC. This sequence encodes CASSEEAGGTYGYTF.

This sequence joins TRBV19 and TRBJ1-3, with 10 nucleotides matching TRBD1. The V and J ends lost 3 bases and 6 bases, in that order; junction bases with no gene match: 5. The germline V gene has CDR1 LNHDA and CDR2 SQIVND (reference sequence). CDR3 length equals 15 residues. The DNA of the CDR3 is TGTGCCAGTAGTATGGGAGACAGGGGGCTAAACACCATATATTTT. This translates into CASSMGDRGLNTIYF.

A few counts support this clonotype. The V and J genes are TRBV29-1 and TRBJ1-2; no reliable D call. Germline-derived CDR1 and CDR2 are SQVTM and ANQGSEA. Trimming took off 6 bases at V and 8 bases at J, with 16 bases between the two ends. The CDR3 covers 12 residues. The CDR3 here is CSVVRTSGGYTF. CDR3 coding DNA: TGCAGCGTCGTGAGGACTAGCGGGGGCTACACCTTC.